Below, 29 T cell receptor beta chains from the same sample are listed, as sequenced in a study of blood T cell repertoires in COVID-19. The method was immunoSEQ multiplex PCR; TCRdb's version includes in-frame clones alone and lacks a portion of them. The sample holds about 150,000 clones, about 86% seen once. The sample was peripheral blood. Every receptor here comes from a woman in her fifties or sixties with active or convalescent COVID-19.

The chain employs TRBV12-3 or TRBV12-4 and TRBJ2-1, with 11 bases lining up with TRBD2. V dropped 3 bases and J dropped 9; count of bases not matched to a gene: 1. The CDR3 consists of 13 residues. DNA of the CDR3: TGTGCCAGCAGTTTGGGGACTAGCGGTGAGCAGTTCTTC. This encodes CASSLGTSGEQFF.

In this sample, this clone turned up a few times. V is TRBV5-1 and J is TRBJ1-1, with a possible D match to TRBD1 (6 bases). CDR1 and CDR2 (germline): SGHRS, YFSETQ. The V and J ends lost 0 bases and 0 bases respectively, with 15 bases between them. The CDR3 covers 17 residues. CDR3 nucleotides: TGCGCCAGCAGCTTGGACGGGGGGCGAAGGATGAACACTGAAGCTTTCTTT. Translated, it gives CASSLDGGRRMNTEAFF.

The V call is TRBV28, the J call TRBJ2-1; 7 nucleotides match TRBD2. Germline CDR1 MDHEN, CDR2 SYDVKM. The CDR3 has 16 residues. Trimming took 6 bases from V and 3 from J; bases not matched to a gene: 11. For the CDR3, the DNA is TGTGCCAGCAGCTCCTTGGCAGCGGGGTTCTACAATGAGCAGTTCTTC. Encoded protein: CASSSLAAGFYNEQFF.

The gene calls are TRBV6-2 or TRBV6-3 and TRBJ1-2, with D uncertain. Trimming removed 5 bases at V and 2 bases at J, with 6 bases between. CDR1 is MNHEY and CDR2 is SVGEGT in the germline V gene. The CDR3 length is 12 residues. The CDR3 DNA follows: TGTGCCAGCAGTCGAGAAAACTATGGCTACACCTTC. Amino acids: CASSRENYGYTF.

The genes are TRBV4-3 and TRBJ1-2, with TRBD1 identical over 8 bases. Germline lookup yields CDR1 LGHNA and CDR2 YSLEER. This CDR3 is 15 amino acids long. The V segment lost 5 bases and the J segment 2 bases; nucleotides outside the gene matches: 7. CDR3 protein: CASSSGQGINYGYTF. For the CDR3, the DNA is TGCGCCAGCAGCTCCGGACAGGGAATCAACTATGGCTACACCTTC.

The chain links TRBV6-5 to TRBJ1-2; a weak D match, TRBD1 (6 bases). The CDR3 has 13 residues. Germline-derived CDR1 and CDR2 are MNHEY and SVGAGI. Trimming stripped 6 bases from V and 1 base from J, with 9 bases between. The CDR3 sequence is CASSEDSNYGYTF. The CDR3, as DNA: TGTGCCAGCAGCGAGGACAGTAACTATGGCTACACCTTC.

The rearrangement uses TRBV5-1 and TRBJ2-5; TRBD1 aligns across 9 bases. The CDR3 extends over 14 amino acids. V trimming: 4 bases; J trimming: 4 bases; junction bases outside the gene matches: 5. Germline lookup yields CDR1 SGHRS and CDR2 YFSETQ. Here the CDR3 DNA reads TGCGCCAGCAGCCCGACAGGGGGGGGAGAGACCCAGTACTTC. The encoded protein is CASSPTGGGETQYF.

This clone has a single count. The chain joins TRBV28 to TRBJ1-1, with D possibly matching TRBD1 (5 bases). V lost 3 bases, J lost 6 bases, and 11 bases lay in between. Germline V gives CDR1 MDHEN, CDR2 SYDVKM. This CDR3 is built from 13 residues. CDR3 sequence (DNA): TGTGCCAGCAGTTTCATCCGACAGTCTGAAGCTTTCTTT. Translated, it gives CASSFIRQSEAFF. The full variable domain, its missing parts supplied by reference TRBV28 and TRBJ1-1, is DVKVTQSSRYLVKRTGEKVFLECVQDMDHENMFWYRQDPGLGLRLIYFSYDVKMKEKGDIPEGYSVSREKKERFSLILESASTNQTSMYLCASSFIRQSEAFFGQGTRLTVV.

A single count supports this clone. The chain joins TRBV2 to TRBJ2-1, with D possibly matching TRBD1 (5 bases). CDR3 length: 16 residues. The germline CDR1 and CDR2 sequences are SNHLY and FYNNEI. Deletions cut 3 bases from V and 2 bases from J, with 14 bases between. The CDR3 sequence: CASSDRPGRAYNEQFF. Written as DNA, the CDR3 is TGTGCCAGCAGTGACCGACCAGGCAGGGCCTACAATGAGCAGTTCTTC.

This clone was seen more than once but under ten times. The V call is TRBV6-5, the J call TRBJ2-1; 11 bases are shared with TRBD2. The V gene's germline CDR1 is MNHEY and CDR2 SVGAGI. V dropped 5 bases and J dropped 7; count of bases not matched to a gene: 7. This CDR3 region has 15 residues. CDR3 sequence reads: CASSPGTSGKNEQFF. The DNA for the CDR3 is TGTGCCAGCAGTCCAGGGACTAGCGGTAAAAATGAGCAGTTCTTC.

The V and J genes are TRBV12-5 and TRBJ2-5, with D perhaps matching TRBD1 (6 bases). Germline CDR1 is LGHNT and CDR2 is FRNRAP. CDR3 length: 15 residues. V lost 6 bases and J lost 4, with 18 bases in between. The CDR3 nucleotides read TGTGCTAGTGGCAACACAGGGTTGAATCGAGAGACCCAGTACTTC. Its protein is CASGNTGLNRETQYF.

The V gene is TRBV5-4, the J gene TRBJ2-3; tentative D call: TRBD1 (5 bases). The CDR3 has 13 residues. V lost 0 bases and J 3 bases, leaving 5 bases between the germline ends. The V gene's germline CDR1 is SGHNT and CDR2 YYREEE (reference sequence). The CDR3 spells CASSLEGTDTQYF. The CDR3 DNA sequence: TGTGCCAGCAGCTTGGAGGGGACAGATACGCAGTATTTT.

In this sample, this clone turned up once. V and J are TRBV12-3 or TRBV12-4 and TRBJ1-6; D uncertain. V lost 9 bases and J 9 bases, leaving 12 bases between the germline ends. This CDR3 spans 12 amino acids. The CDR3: CASRTGVSPLHF. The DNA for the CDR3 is TGTGCCAGTCGGACTGGGGTTTCACCCCTCCACTTT.

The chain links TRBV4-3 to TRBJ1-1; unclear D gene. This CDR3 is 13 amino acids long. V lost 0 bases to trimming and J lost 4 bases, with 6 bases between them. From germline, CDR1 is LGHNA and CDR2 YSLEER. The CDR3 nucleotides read TGCGCCAGCAGCCAAGATTATGTCACTGAAGCTTTCTTT. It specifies CASSQDYVTEAFF.

For the CDR3, the DNA is TGTGCCAGCAGCTTAGCAGCCGGGGCTGAAGCTTTCTTT. Amino acid sequence: CASSLAAGAEAFF. The chain couples TRBV7-9 to TRBJ1-1, with D uncertain. Germline CDR1 SEHNR, CDR2 FQNEAQ (reference sequence). Trimming took 0 bases from V and 6 from J, leaving 8 bases between them. This CDR3 has 13 amino acids. Complete variable domain (other parts from reference TRBV7-9 and TRBJ1-1): DTGVSQNPRHKITKRGQNVTFRCDPISEHNRLYWYRQTLGQGPEFLTYFQNEAQLEKSRLLSDRFSAERPKGSFSTLEIQRTEQGDSAMYLCASSLAAGAEAFFGQGTRLTVV.

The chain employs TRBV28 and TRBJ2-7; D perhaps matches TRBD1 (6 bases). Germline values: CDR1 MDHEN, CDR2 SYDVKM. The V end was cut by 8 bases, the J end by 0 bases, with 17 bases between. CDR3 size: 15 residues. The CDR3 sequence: CASWGPGHSSYEQYF. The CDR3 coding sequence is TGTGCCAGCTGGGGGCCAGGCCATAGCTCCTACGAGCAGTACTTC.

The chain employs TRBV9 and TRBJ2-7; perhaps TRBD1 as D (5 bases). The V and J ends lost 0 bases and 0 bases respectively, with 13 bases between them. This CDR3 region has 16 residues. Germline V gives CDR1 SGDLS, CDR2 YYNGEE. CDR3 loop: CASSVAPGPHSYEQYF. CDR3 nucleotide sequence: TGTGCCAGCAGCGTAGCTCCAGGGCCCCACTCCTACGAGCAGTACTTC.

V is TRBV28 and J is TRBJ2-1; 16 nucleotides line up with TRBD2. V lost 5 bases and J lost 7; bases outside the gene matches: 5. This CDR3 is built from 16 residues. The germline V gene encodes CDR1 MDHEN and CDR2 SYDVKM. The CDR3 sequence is CASSPAGLAGGNEQFF. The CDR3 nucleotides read TGTGCCAGCAGTCCAGCGGGACTAGCGGGAGGGAATGAGCAGTTCTTC.

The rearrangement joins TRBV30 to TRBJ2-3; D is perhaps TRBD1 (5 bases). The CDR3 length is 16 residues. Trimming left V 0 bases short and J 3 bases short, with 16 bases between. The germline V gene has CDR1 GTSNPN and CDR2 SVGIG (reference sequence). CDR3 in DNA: TGTGCCTGGAGTGTAAAAACCGCTCCAGGGACAGATACGCAGTATTTT. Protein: CAWSVKTAPGTDTQYF.

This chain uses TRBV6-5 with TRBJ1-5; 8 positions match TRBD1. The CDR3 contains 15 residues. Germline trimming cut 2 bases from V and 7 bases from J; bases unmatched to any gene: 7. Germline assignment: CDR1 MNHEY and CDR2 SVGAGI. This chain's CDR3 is CASSYQLGQGQPQHF. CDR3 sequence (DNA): TGTGCCAGCAGTTACCAGCTCGGACAGGGCCAGCCCCAGCATTTT.

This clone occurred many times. This chain's CDR3 is CASNPGTGLAQPQHF. The CDR3 DNA is TGTGCCAGTAATCCCGGGACAGGGTTGGCTCAGCCCCAGCATTTT. The chain carries TRBV19 and TRBJ1-5; 9 nucleotides agree with TRBD1. The CDR3 spans 15 residues. In germline, CDR1 is LNHDA, CDR2 SQIVND (reference sequence). Trimming at V came to 7 bases and at J to 6 bases, leaving 10 bases not matched to a gene.

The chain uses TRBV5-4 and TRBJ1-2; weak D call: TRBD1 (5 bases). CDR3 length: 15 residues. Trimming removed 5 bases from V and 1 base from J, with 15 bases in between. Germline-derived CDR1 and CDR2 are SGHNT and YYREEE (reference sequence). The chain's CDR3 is CASSPTVSLNYGYTF. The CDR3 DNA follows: TGTGCCAGCAGTCCGACAGTTTCCCTTAACTATGGCTACACCTTC.

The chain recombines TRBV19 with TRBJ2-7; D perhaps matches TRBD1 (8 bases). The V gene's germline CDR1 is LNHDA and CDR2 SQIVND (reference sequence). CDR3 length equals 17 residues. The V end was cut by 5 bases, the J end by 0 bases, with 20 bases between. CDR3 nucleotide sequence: TGTGCCAGTAGTCCCCGGGGGGCCAGGGGGCCCTCCTACGAGCAGTACTTC. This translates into CASSPRGARGPSYEQYF.

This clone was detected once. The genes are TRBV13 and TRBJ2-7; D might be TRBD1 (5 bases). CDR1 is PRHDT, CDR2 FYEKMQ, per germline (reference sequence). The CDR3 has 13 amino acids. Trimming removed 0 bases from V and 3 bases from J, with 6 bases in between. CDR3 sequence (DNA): TGTGCCAGCAGCTTAGGACAGGACTACGAGCAGTACTTC. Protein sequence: CASSLGQDYEQYF.

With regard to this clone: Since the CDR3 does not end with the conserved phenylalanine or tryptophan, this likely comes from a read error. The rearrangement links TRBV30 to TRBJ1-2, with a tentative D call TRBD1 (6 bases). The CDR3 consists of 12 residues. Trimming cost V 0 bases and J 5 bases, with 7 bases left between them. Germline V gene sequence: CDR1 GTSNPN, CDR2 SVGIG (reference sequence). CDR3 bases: TGTGCCTGGAGTGTACAGGGTTATGGCTACACCCTC. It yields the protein CAWSVQGYGYTL.

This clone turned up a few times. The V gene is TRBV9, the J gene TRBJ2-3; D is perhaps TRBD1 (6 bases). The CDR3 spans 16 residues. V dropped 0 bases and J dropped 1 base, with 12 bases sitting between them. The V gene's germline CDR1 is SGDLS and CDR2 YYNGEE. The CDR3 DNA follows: TGTGCCAGCAGCGTAGAGTGGGGGCGCGGCACAGATACGCAGTATTTT. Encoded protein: CASSVEWGRGTDTQYF.

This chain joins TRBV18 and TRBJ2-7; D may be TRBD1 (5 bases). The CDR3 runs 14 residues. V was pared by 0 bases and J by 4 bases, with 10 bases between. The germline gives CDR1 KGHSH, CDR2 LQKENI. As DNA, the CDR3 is TGTGCCAGCTCACCACCGGAGAAGGGGTACGAGCAGTACTTC. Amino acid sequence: CASSPPEKGYEQYF. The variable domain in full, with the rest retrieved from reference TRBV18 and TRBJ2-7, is NAGVMQNPRHLVRRRGQEARLRCSPMKGHSHVYWYRQLPEEGLKFMVYLQKENIIDESGMPKERFSAEFPKEGPSILRIQQVVRGDSAAYFCASSPPEKGYEQYFGPGTRLTVT.

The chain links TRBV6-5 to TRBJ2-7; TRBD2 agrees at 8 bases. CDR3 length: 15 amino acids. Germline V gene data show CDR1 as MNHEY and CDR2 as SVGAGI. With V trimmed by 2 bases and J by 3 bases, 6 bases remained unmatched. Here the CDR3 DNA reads TGTGCCAGCAGTTACGTACAAGCGGGAGTCTACGAGCAGTACTTC. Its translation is CASSYVQAGVYEQYF.

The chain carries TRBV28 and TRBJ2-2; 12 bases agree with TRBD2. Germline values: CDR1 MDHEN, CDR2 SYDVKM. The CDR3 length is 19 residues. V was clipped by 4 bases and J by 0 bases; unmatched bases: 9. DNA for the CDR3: TGTGCCAGCAGTTCCTTCACTTGGACTAGCGGGACGAACACCGGGGAGCTGTTTTTT. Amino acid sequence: CASSSFTWTSGTNTGELFF.